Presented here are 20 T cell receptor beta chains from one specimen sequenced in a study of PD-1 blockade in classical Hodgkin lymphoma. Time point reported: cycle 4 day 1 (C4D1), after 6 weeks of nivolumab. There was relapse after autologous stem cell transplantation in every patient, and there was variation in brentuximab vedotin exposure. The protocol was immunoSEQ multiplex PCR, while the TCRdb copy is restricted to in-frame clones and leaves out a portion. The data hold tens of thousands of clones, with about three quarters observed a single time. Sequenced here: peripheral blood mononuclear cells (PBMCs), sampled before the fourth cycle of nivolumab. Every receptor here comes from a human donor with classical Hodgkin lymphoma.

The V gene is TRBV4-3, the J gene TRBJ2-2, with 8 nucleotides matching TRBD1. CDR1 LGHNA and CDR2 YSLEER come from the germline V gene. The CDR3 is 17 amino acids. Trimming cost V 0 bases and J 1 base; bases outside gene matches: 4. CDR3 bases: TGCGCCAGCAGCCAAGATGTCGGGACAGGGAACACCGGGGAGCTGTTTTTT. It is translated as CASSQDVGTGNTGELFF.

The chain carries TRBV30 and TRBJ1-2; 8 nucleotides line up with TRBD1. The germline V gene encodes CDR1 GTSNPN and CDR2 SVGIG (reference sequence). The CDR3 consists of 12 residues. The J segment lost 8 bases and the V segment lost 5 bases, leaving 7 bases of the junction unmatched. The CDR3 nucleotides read TGTGCCTGGGCCCCCTGGACAGGGGGCTACACCTTC. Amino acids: CAWAPWTGGYTF.

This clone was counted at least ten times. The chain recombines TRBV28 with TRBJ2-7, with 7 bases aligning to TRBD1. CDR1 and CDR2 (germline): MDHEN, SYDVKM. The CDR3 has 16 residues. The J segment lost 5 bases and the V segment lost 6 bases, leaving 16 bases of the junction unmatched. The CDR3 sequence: CASRPTLDRVGNEQYF. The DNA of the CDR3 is TGTGCCAGCAGGCCAACCCTCGACAGGGTAGGAAACGAGCAGTACTTC.

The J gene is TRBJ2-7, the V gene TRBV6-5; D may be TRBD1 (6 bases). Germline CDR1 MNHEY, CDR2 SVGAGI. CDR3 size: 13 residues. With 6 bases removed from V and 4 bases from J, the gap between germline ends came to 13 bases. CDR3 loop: CASRRTQGYEQYF. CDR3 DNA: TGTGCCAGCAGACGTACACAGGGTTACGAGCAGTACTTC.

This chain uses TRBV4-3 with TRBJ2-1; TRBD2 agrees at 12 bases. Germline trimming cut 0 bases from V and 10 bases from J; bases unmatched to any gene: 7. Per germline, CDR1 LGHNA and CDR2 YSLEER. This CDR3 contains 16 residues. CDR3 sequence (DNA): TGCGCCAGCAGCCAAGAGCCGGGACTAGCGGGCCCAGAGCAGTTCTTC. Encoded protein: CASSQEPGLAGPEQFF.

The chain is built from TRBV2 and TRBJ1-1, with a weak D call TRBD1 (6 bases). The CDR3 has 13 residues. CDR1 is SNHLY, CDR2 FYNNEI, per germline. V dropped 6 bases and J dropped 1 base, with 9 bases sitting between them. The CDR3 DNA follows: TGTGCCAGCAGCCCACAGGGGAACACTGAAGCTTTCTTT. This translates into CASSPQGNTEAFF.

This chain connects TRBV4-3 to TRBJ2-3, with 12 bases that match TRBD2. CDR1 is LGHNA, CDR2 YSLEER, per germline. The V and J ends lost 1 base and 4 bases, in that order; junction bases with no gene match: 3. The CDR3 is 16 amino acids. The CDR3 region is CASSQVLAGGSDTQYF. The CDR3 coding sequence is TGCGCCAGCAGCCAAGTACTAGCGGGGGGATCAGATACGCAGTATTTT.

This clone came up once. CDR3 amino acids: CASSPHVMGTGFFYGYTF. The DNA of the CDR3 is TGTGCCAGCAGCCCCCACGTCATGGGGACAGGGTTTTTTTATGGCTACACCTTC. The J gene is TRBJ1-2, the V gene TRBV7-9, with TRBD1 identical over 9 bases. Unmatched junction bases numbered 18, after V lost 5 bases and J lost 5 bases. Germline CDR1 reads SEHNR; CDR2 reads FQNEAQ (reference sequence). The CDR3 sequence is 18 residues long.

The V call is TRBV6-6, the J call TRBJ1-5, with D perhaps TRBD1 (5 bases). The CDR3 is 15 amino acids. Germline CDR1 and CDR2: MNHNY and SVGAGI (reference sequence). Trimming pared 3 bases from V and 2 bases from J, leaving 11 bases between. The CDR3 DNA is TGTGCCAGCAGTTATGTCGGGGCCGGCAATCAGCCCCAGCATTTT. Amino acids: CASSYVGAGNQPQHF.

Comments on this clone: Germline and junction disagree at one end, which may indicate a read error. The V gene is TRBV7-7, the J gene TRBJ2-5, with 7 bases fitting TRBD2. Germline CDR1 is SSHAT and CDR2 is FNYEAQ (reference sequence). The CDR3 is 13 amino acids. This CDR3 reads CASSLAAGETQYF. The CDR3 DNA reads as TGTGCTAGCAGCTTAGCAGCGGGGGAGACCCAGTACTTC. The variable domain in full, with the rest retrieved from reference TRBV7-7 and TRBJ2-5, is GAGVSQSPRYKVTKRGQDVTLRCDPISSHATLYWYQQALGQGPEFLTYFNYEAQPDKSGLPSDRFSAERPEGSISTLTIQRTEQRDSAMYRCASSLAAGETQYFGPGTRLLVL.

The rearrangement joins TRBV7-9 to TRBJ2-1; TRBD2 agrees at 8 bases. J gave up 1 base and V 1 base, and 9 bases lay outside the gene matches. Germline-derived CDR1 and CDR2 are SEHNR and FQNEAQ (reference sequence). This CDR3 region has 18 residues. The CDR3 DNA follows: TGTGCCAGCAGCTTAGATGCTACGGGGGGGCCATCCTACAATGAGCAGTTCTTC. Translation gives CASSLDATGGPSYNEQFF.

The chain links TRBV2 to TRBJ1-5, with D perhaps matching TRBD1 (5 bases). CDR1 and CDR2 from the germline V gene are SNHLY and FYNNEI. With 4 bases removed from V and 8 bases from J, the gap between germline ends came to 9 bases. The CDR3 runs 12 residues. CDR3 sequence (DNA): TGTGCCAGCAGTGCCAAAGGGGAGCCCCAGCATTTT. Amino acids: CASSAKGEPQHF.

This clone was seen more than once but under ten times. The CDR3 region is CASSLEGRNEQFF. Here the CDR3 DNA reads TGTGCCAGCAGCTTAGAAGGACGGAATGAGCAGTTCTTC. The chain is built from TRBV7-2 and TRBJ2-1; D is uncertain. Germline V lookup: CDR1 SGHTA, CDR2 FQGNSA. Trimming removed 1 base at V and 7 bases at J, with 8 bases between. The CDR3 runs to 13 residues.

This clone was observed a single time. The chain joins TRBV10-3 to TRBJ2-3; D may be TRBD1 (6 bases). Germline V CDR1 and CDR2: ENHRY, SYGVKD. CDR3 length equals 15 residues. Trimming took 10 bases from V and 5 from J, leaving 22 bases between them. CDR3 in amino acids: CASYSGYRAKDTQYF. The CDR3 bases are TGTGCCAGCTATTCTGGTTACAGGGCAAAAGATACGCAGTATTTT.

Here the CDR3 reads CASATASNQPQHF. CDR3 DNA sequence: TGTGCCAGTGCAACAGCGAGCAATCAGCCCCAGCATTTT. The chain links TRBV19 to TRBJ1-5; no clear D. Trimming shortened V by 8 bases and J by 1 base, and 9 bases separated the two germline ends. The germline gives CDR1 LNHDA, CDR2 SQIVND (reference sequence). This CDR3 is 13 amino acids long.

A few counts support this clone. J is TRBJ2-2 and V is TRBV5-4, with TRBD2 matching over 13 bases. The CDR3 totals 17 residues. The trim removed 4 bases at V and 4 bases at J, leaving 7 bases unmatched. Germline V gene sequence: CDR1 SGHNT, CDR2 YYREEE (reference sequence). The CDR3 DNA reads TGTGCCAGCAGCAAAGAACTAGCGGGGGGGAGCACCGGGGAGCTGTTTTTT. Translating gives CASSKELAGGSTGELFF.

CDR3 DNA: TGTGCCAGCAGCCCCGGATTCGACCCTGGAAACACCATATATTTT. This encodes CASSPGFDPGNTIYF. The chain is built from TRBV7-9 and TRBJ1-3; no definite D call. Trimming stripped 5 bases from V and 2 bases from J, with 13 bases between. Germline-derived CDR1 and CDR2 are SEHNR and FQNEAQ (reference sequence). This CDR3 is 15 amino acids long.

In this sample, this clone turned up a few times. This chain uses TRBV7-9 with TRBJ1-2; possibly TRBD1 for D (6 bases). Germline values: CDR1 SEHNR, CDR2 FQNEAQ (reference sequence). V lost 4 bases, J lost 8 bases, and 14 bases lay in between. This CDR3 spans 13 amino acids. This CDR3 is CASSSRGAMGYTF. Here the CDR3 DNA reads TGTGCCAGCAGCTCAAGGGGGGCTATGGGCTACACCTTC. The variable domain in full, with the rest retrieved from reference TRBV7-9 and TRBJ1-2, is DTGVSQNPRHKITKRGQNVTFRCDPISEHNRLYWYRQTLGQGPEFLTYFQNEAQLEKSRLLSDRFSAERPKGSFSTLEIQRTEQGDSAMYLCASSSRGAMGYTFGSGTRLTVV.

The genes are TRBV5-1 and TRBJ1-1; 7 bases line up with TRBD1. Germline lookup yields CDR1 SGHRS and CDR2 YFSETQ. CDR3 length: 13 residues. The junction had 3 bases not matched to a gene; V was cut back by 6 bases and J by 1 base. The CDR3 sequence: CASTTGANTEAFF. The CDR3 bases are TGCGCCAGCACAACAGGGGCGAACACTGAAGCTTTCTTT.

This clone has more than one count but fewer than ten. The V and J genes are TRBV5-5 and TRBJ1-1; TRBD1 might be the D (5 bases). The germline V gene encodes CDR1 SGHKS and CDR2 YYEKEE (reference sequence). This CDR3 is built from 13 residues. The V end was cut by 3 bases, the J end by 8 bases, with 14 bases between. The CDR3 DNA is TGTGCCAGCAGCTGGGGACCGCAACTCGAAGCTTTCTTT. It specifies CASSWGPQLEAFF.